These 24 T cell receptor beta chains originate from one sample sequenced in a study of cytomegalovirus exposure and HLA in healthy donors. Primers: 60 Vbeta forward and 13 Jbeta reverse. Produced via immunoSEQ multiplex PCR; TCRdb's table is partial and in-frame only. Altogether under 300,000 clones are present, about 66% being singletons, with the ten largest covering under 3%. Material for sequencing was PBMCs. The source of these receptors is a female donor in good health and CMV-seronegative.

This clone occurred once. The chain links TRBV14 to TRBJ2-2, with a tentative D call TRBD1 (6 bases). This CDR3 is 13 amino acids long. Germline loops: CDR1 SGHDN, CDR2 FVKESK. Trimming pared 6 bases from V and 4 bases from J, leaving 9 bases between. The CDR3 bases are TGTGCCAGCAGAGGACAGTCCACCGGGGAGCTGTTTTTT. Its translation is CASRGQSTGELFF.

The chain joins TRBV7-2 to TRBJ2-7, with 9 nucleotides matching TRBD1. Unmatched junction bases numbered 2, after V lost 0 bases and J lost 2 bases. The CDR3 covers 15 residues. Germline V gives CDR1 SGHTA, CDR2 FQGNSA. CDR3 amino acids: CASSLAGQGTYEQYF. CDR3 coding DNA: TGTGCCAGCAGCTTAGCGGGACAGGGTACCTACGAGCAGTACTTC.

The chain couples TRBV5-6 to TRBJ2-6; D is unclear. Germline V gene sequence: CDR1 SGHDT, CDR2 YYEEEE. This CDR3 region has 14 residues. Trimming left V 4 bases short and J 0 bases short, with 5 bases between. In DNA form, the CDR3 reads TGTGCCAGCAGCCCCAACTCTGGGGCCAACGTCCTGACTTTC. Its protein product is CASSPNSGANVLTF.

The chain's CDR3 is CASSYSISPVEQYF. The DNA of the CDR3 is TGTGCCAGCAGTTACTCGATTAGTCCGGTAGAGCAGTACTTC. This chain uses TRBV6-5 with TRBJ2-7; the D is unclear. This CDR3 has 14 residues. CDR1 MNHEY and CDR2 SVGAGI come from the germline V gene. Deletions cut 0 bases from V and 7 bases from J, with 13 bases between.

The genes are TRBV15 and TRBJ2-7, with a weak D call TRBD2 (5 bases). Germline CDR1 LNHNV, CDR2 YYDKDF (reference sequence). The V end was cut by 6 bases, the J end by 2 bases, with 17 bases between. This CDR3 spans 15 amino acids. CDR3 nucleotide sequence: TGTGCCACCAGGAGGGTGTCTCGGAACCCCTACGAGCAGTACTTC. Protein sequence: CATRRVSRNPYEQYF.

This chain joins TRBV7-8 and TRBJ2-5, with D maybe TRBD1 (6 bases). Germline V gene data show CDR1 as SGHVS and CDR2 as FQNEAQ. V was pared by 5 bases and J by 7 bases, with 20 bases between. The CDR3 has 15 residues. Here the CDR3 DNA reads TGTGCCAGCAGCGTAAGCTCTGGGCAGACAGGGACCCAGTACTTC. It is translated as CASSVSSGQTGTQYF.

This clone was observed a few times. The chain joins TRBV4-1 to TRBJ2-5; D gene unclear. Per germline, CDR1 MGHRA and CDR2 YSYEKL. This CDR3 is 13 amino acids long. V lost 1 base and J lost 3, with 6 bases in between. The CDR3: CASSQGGKETQYF. The DNA of the CDR3 is TGCGCCAGCAGCCAAGGCGGAAAAGAGACCCAGTACTTC.

The rearrangement joins TRBV28 to TRBJ1-5; TRBD1 matches at 7 bases. The CDR3 loop spans 17 amino acids. Losses at the gene ends were 2 bases for V and 3 bases for J; bases not matched to a gene: 10. Germline V gives CDR1 MDHEN, CDR2 SYDVKM. For the CDR3, the DNA is TGTGCCAGCAGTTTAACAAGGCTGACAGGGTACAATCAGCCCCAGCATTTT. Translating gives CASSLTRLTGYNQPQHF.

This chain connects TRBV27 to TRBJ2-5, with TRBD1 matching 8 bases. V trimming: 4 bases; J trimming: 11 bases; junction bases outside the gene matches: 15. The CDR3 sequence is 15 residues long. CDR1 is MNHEY and CDR2 is SMNVEV in the germline V gene (reference sequence). The CDR3 DNA follows: TGTGCCAGCAGTTCGTTTGGACAGGGCATGGATGAGCAGTACTTC. This encodes CASSSFGQGMDEQYF.

The CDR3 here is CASNSGRGRNTEAFF. CDR3 in DNA: TGTGCCAGTAACTCCGGGCGGGGAAGGAACACTGAAGCTTTCTTT. This sequence joins TRBV19 and TRBJ1-1; D not certain. The germline V gene has CDR1 LNHDA and CDR2 SQIVND (reference sequence). The CDR3 spans 15 residues. The germline V and J ends were trimmed by 7 bases and 1 base, with 16 bases remaining between them.

This chain uses TRBV6-5 with TRBJ2-7; a possible D gene is TRBD1 (5 bases). The CDR3 is 14 amino acids. Trimming took off 4 bases at V and 0 bases at J, with 10 bases between the two ends. CDR1 and CDR2 (germline): MNHEY, SVGAGI. The CDR3 nucleotides are TGTGCCAGCAGTTCAGGGAAGAGCTCCTACGAGCAGTACTTC. Translation: CASSSGKSSYEQYF.

This sequence joins TRBV5-1 and TRBJ2-5; 9 bases map to TRBD2. Germline-derived CDR1 and CDR2 are SGHRS and YFSETQ. The CDR3 extends over 16 amino acids. With 2 bases clipped from V and 5 bases from J, the junction kept 10 bases outside the gene matches. For the CDR3, the DNA is TGCGCCAGCAGCTTTGCGGGCGGGAGGGAGGCCGAGACCCAGTACTTC. This codes for CASSFAGGREAETQYF.

V and J are TRBV5-1 and TRBJ2-1; D call uncertain. The germline gives CDR1 SGHRS, CDR2 YFSETQ. The V gene lost 0 bases and the J gene lost 8 bases, with 3 bases spanning the gap. The CDR3 length is 11 residues. CDR3 nucleotide sequence: TGCGCCAGCAGCTTGGCCTATGAGCAGTTCTTC. This translates into CASSLAYEQFF.

V gene TRBV5-5 combines with J gene TRBJ2-7, with 11 positions matching TRBD1. Germline V gene sequence: CDR1 SGHKS, CDR2 YYEKEE (reference sequence). The junction had 11 bases not matched to a gene; V was cut back by 3 bases and J by 6 bases. This CDR3 comprises 16 residues. Here the CDR3 DNA reads TGTGCCAGCAGCTGGTTCCGGGACAGGGGGGTTTCCGAGCAGTACTTC. This sequence encodes CASSWFRDRGVSEQYF.

The chain combines TRBV7-9 with TRBJ2-7; D remains ambiguous. The CDR3 totals 16 residues. V dropped 5 bases and J dropped 2 bases, with 19 bases sitting between them. Germline V lookup: CDR1 SEHNR, CDR2 FQNEAQ (reference sequence). The CDR3, as DNA: TGTGCCAGCAGCGAAGGCGGCCAGACCTCCCCCTACGAGCAGTACTTC. Residues: CASSEGGQTSPYEQYF.

V is TRBV5-1 and J is TRBJ2-7, with a tentative D call TRBD2 (5 bases). The V gene lost 0 bases and the J gene lost 3 bases, with 7 bases spanning the gap. The CDR3 runs to 13 residues. The V gene's germline CDR1 is SGHRS and CDR2 YFSETQ. CDR3 residues: CASSLGEHYEQYF. The DNA of the CDR3 is TGCGCCAGCAGCTTGGGGGAGCACTACGAGCAGTACTTC. The full variable domain, with the rest looked up from reference TRBV5-1 and TRBJ2-7, is KAGVTQTPRYLIKTRGQQVTLSCSPISGHRSVSWYQQTPGQGLQFLFEYFSETQRNKGNFPGRFSGRQFSNSRSEMNVSTLELGDSALYLCASSLGEHYEQYFGPGTRLTVT.

Of note for this clone: The junction and the germline gene differ at one end; a read error may be behind it. This chain uses TRBV7-3 with TRBJ1-2; maybe TRBD1 (5 bases). CDR1 and CDR2 (germline): SGHTA, FQGTGA. This CDR3 spans 13 amino acids. CDR3 nucleotides: TGTTCCAGCAGCTTAACAACAGGATCTGGCTACACCTTC. It is translated as CSSSLTTGSGYTF.

This chain connects TRBV5-4 to TRBJ1-3; D unclear. CDR3 size: 14 residues. V lost 9 bases, J lost 2 bases, and 15 bases lay in between. The germline V gene encodes CDR1 SGHNT and CDR2 YYREEE (reference sequence). The CDR3 is CATTLGSAGNTIYF. The CDR3 DNA is TGTGCCACCACATTGGGTAGCGCTGGAAACACCATATATTTT.

As concerns this clone: At one end, the junction sequence differs from germline, possibly due to a read error. The chain joins TRBV7-9 to TRBJ2-1; TRBD2 matches 14 bases. CDR3 length equals 16 residues. CDR1 is SEHNR, CDR2 FQNEAQ, per germline (reference sequence). The CDR3 protein is CSSRYTGTSGSDEQFF. The CDR3 nucleotides read TGTTCCAGCAGGTATACCGGGACTAGCGGGAGTGACGAGCAGTTCTTC.

The chain has TRBV7-2 and TRBJ2-7, with TRBD2 identical over 10 bases. The CDR3 totals 15 residues. Germline V lookup: CDR1 SGHTA, CDR2 FQGNSA. V lost 7 bases and J lost 7; bases outside the gene matches: 13. CDR3 protein: CASTPYLLAGDEQYF. The CDR3, as DNA: TGTGCCAGCACCCCTTACCTCCTAGCGGGAGATGAGCAGTACTTC.

The V call is TRBV6-1, the J call TRBJ2-3; D gene unclear. The germline V gene encodes CDR1 MNHNS and CDR2 SASEGT. The CDR3 sequence is 15 residues long. Trimming pared 7 bases from V and 1 base from J, leaving 15 bases between. The CDR3 reads CASTLDPLGTDTQYF. The CDR3 bases are TGTGCCAGCACCCTAGACCCGTTAGGCACAGATACGCAGTATTTT.

The genes are TRBV9 and TRBJ2-7, with D possibly matching TRBD2 (6 bases). The germline gives CDR1 SGDLS, CDR2 YYNGEE. There are 14 residues in the CDR3. V was pared by 4 bases and J by 3 bases, with 14 bases between. As DNA, the CDR3 is TGTGCCAGCAGCCCCGGGACTGGGAACTACGAGCAGTACTTC. Its protein product is CASSPGTGNYEQYF.

The table lists this clone with a count of one. The rearrangement links TRBV28 to TRBJ1-3, with TRBD1 matching 8 bases. Per the germline V gene, CDR1 is MDHEN and CDR2 is SYDVKM. The CDR3 loop spans 14 amino acids. The J segment lost 4 bases and the V segment lost 7 bases, leaving 6 bases of the junction unmatched. CDR3 coding DNA: TGTGCCAGCATCTCAGGGGGCGCCGGAAACACCATATATTTT. It is translated as CASISGGAGNTIYF. Full variable domain (remainder filled in from reference TRBV28 and TRBJ1-3): DVKVTQSSRYLVKRTGEKVFLECVQDMDHENMFWYRQDPGLGLRLIYFSYDVKMKEKGDIPEGYSVSREKKERFSLILESASTNQTSMYLCASISGGAGNTIYFGEGSWLTVV.

This rearrangement joins TRBV28 to TRBJ2-7; no clear D. The germline gives CDR1 MDHEN, CDR2 SYDVKM. V was clipped by 7 bases and J by 6 bases, with 10 bases between them. This CDR3 is built from 11 residues. The CDR3 coding sequence is TGTGCCAGCACCTCTCCTCCCGAGCAGTACTTC. This sequence encodes CASTSPPEQYF. Looking up the rest from reference TRBV28 and TRBJ2-7 gives the full variable domain: DVKVTQSSRYLVKRTGEKVFLECVQDMDHENMFWYRQDPGLGLRLIYFSYDVKMKEKGDIPEGYSVSREKKERFSLILESASTNQTSMYLCASTSPPEQYFGPGTRLTVT.